The T cell receptor (beta chain) under discussion was sequenced for a study of Ad26.COV2.S vaccination and SARS-CoV-2 variants. Treatment here: some 20 received Ad26.COV2.S at low or high dose, single or two shots; about 5 received placebo; per-sample allocation not given. Samples were taken on day 63 after the first vaccine or placebo injection. The germline V gene encodes CDR1 SGHTA and CDR2 FQGNSA. Trimming took off 1 base at V and 0 bases at J, with 16 bases between the two ends. The CDR3 runs 17 residues. Sequencing was performed with immunoSEQ multiplex PCR; in TCRdb, only in-frame clones are kept and a portion is missing. The sample lists 300,000 to 400,000 clones; approximately 86% were seen once.

The rearrangement uses TRBV7-2 and TRBJ2-7; D call uncertain. The clonotype was recovered from a person between 18 and 59 years old who received the Ad26.COV2.S COVID-19 vaccine or a placebo. The sample was peripheral blood, taken in a trial of Ad26.COV2.S vaccine versus placebo. This CDR3 reads CASSLGGPDTISYEQYF. CDR3 nucleotide sequence: TGTGCCAGCAGCTTAGGAGGTCCAGATACCATCTCCTACGAGCAGTACTTC.